This passage covers 29 T cell receptor beta chains from one sample sequenced in a study of T cells in Graves' hyperthyroidism and ophthalmopathy. The CDR3 regions of TCR beta were amplified from RNA transcripts. When the TCR CDR3 underwent first-round RT-PCR, the HTBI primer set was used. TCRdb re-called the multiplex PCR reads with MiXCR, one entry per CDR3 protein. The sample consists of some 500,000 distinct CDR3 sequences, about 15% of them appearing once. Sequencing input: blood. Source of these receptors: a woman in her 30s with Graves' ophthalmopathy.

This clonotype has only a few counts. Here the CDR3 DNA reads TGTGCCAGCAGCTTATCCGGGGGGTTTGAGACCCAGTACTTC. Translating it yields CASSLSGGFETQYF. The V call is TRBV7-3, the J call TRBJ2-5; 7 nucleotides line up with TRBD2. Germline trimming cut 2 bases from V and 5 bases from J; bases unmatched to any gene: 5. The germline gives CDR1 SGHTA, CDR2 FQGTGA. The CDR3 contains 14 residues.

This clonotype was counted ten times or more. The V gene is TRBV5-1, the J gene TRBJ2-1; the match to TRBD1 covers 7 bases. Per the germline V gene, CDR1 is SGHRS and CDR2 is YFSETQ. The junction had 13 bases not matched to a gene; V was cut back by 7 bases and J by 6 bases. This CDR3 is 15 amino acids long. The CDR3 spells CASGSTGEGVNEQFF. The CDR3 DNA reads TGCGCCAGCGGCAGTACAGGGGAAGGGGTCAATGAGCAGTTCTTC.

There are many counts of this clonotype. The chain combines TRBV28 with TRBJ1-4; TRBD1 aligns across 8 bases. The J segment lost 0 bases and the V segment lost 2 bases, leaving 17 bases of the junction unmatched. This CDR3 has 21 amino acids. Germline V gene sequence: CDR1 MDHEN, CDR2 SYDVKM. The CDR3 is CASSLNLDRGADLATNEKLFF. The CDR3 DNA reads TGTGCCAGCAGTTTAAATCTTGACAGGGGCGCCGACCTAGCAACTAATGAAAAACTGTTTTTT.

There are many counts of this clonotype. The CDR3 sequence is CAWARAGSTDTQYF. Here the CDR3 DNA reads TGTGCCTGGGCACGAGCGGGATCCACAGATACGCAGTATTTT. V is TRBV30 and J is TRBJ2-3; TRBD2 aligns across 7 bases. V lost 5 bases to trimming and J lost 2 bases; unmatched junction nucleotides: 7. Germline CDR1 reads GTSNPN; CDR2 reads SVGIG (reference sequence). The CDR3 contains 14 residues.

This clonotype has only one observation. This may stem from a read error, because a much larger clone lies one nucleotide away. The chain carries TRBV6-1 and TRBJ1-1; D remains ambiguous. Germline CDR1 MNHNS, CDR2 SASEGT. The CDR3 is 13 amino acids. The CDR3 sequence: CAGRFTENTEAFF. CDR3 in DNA: TGTGCCGGCAGATTTACAGAGAACACTGAAGCTTTCTTT.

CDR3 sequence: CASSFRREVDTQYF. The CDR3 DNA sequence: TGTGCCAGCAGTTTCAGGCGGGAGGTGGATACGCAGTATTTT. The V and J genes are TRBV28 and TRBJ2-3; 8 bases align to TRBD2. This CDR3 is built from 14 residues. V trimming: 3 bases; J trimming: 6 bases; junction bases outside the gene matches: 5. The germline V gene encodes CDR1 MDHEN and CDR2 SYDVKM.

This clonotype was counted between two and nine times. This chain links TRBV18 with TRBJ2-3; D call uncertain. The V gene's germline CDR1 is KGHSH and CDR2 LQKENI. V was cut by 2 bases and J by 5 bases, with 14 bases left in between. The CDR3 sequence is 15 residues long. CDR3 region: CASSPDGGIGDTQYF. The CDR3 nucleotides are TGTGCCAGCTCACCAGATGGTGGAATAGGAGATACGCAGTATTTT.

This clonotype was detected ten times or more. The genes are TRBV20-1 and TRBJ2-1; weak D call: TRBD2 (6 bases). The V gene lost 1 base and the J gene lost 6 bases, with 13 bases spanning the gap. The length of the CDR3 is 14 residues. The germline V gene has CDR1 DFQATT and CDR2 SNEGSKA (reference sequence). The CDR3 region is CSARAVLALNEQFF. The CDR3 bases are TGCAGTGCTAGAGCGGTGCTAGCGCTCAATGAGCAGTTCTTC.

This clonotype appeared a few times. This chain connects TRBV5-6 to TRBJ2-3; 10 bases are shared with TRBD2. J gave up 5 bases and V 2 bases, and 5 bases lay outside the gene matches. The CDR3 spans 15 residues. Germline V gene sequence: CDR1 SGHDT, CDR2 YYEEEE. Here the CDR3 DNA reads TGTGCCAGCAGCTTAGCGGGAGGGCCGGAAGATACGCAGTATTTT. It translates to CASSLAGGPEDTQYF. The full variable domain, rest sourced from reference TRBV5-6 and TRBJ2-3, is DAGVTQSPTHLIKTRGQQVTLRCSPKSGHDTVSWYQQALGQGPQFIFQYYEEEERQRGNFPDRFSGHQFPNYSSELNVNALLLGDSALYLCASSLAGGPEDTQYFGPGTRLTVL.

There are a few counts of this clonotype. The rearrangement joins TRBV7-3 to TRBJ2-3, with 13 nucleotides matching TRBD2. CDR3 length: 16 residues. Germline V gives CDR1 SGHTA, CDR2 FQGTGA. J was trimmed by 1 base and V by 6 bases; bases with no gene match: 4. The CDR3 sequence is CASSGLAGDGTDTQYF. CDR3 coding DNA: TGTGCCAGCAGTGGACTAGCGGGAGATGGCACAGATACGCAGTATTTT.

This clonotype was seen a handful of times. V and J are TRBV27 and TRBJ2-1, with a tentative D call TRBD1 (6 bases). Germline V gene sequence: CDR1 MNHEY, CDR2 SMNVEV (reference sequence). V was shortened by 0 bases and J by 9 bases, with 12 bases between the two germline ends. The CDR3 is made up of 14 amino acids. The CDR3 nucleotides read TGTGCCAGCAGTTTATCTGGCAGGGGTATTGAGCAGTTCTTC. It is translated as CASSLSGRGIEQFF.

As to this clonotype: One end of the junction varies from germline; a read error may be responsible. The V call is TRBV7-7, the J call TRBJ1-1; D is possibly TRBD1 (5 bases). CDR3 length: 13 residues. The germline V gene encodes CDR1 SSHAT and CDR2 FNYEAQ (reference sequence). CDR3 region: CASSLERGTEAFF. In DNA form, the CDR3 reads TGTGCTAGCAGCTTAGAGAGGGGCACTGAAGCTTTCTTT.

This clonotype came up a few times. The chain links TRBV9 to TRBJ2-1, with D hard to call. Trimming removed 4 bases at V and 9 bases at J, with 14 bases between. The CDR3 totals 13 residues. Germline V gives CDR1 SGDLS, CDR2 YYNGEE. CDR3 DNA: TGTGCCAGCAGCCCGAGGACGCCCGGTGAGCAGTTCTTC. The encoded protein is CASSPRTPGEQFF.

V usage is TRBV11-3 and J usage is TRBJ2-2; the D gene is possibly TRBD2 (5 bases). V was cut by 5 bases and J by 2 bases, with 15 bases left in between. The CDR3 contains 16 residues. Germline lookup yields CDR1 SGHNT and CDR2 YENEEA. The CDR3 region has the DNA TGTGCCAGCAGCCCGAGGACTGCTGAAAACACCGGGGAGCTGTTTTTT. Residues: CASSPRTAENTGELFF. Variable domain in full (rest from reference TRBV11-3 and TRBJ2-2): EAGVVQSPRYKIIEKKQPVAFWCNPISGHNTLYWYLQNLGQGPELLIRYENEEAVDDSQLPKDRFSAERLKGVDSTLKIQPAELGDSAVYLCASSPRTAENTGELFFGEGSRLTVL.

This clonotype was observed a few times. The chain uses TRBV10-3 and TRBJ2-2; 8 nucleotides align to TRBD2. V gave up 0 bases and J gave up 3 bases; unmatched junction bases: 6. Germline assignment: CDR1 ENHRY and CDR2 SYGVKD. This CDR3 contains 17 residues. DNA of the CDR3: TGTGCCATCAGTGAGTCTGGTGGGACTAGGCACACCGGGGAGCTGTTTTTT. Its translation: CAISESGGTRHTGELFF.

The chain recombines TRBV2 with TRBJ2-7, with 11 bases that match TRBD2. The CDR3 has 14 residues. The germline gives CDR1 SNHLY, CDR2 FYNNEI. With 11 bases clipped from V and 2 bases from J, the junction kept 8 bases outside the gene matches. The CDR3 region is CASQGLAAAYEQYF. For the CDR3, the DNA is TGTGCCTCCCAGGGACTAGCGGCAGCCTACGAGCAGTACTTC.

The chain carries TRBV6-2 or TRBV6-3 and TRBJ2-4; TRBD1 matches at 7 bases. The trim removed 6 bases at V and 8 bases at J, leaving 10 bases unmatched. Germline V CDR1 and CDR2: MNHEY, SVGEGT. CDR3 length: 14 residues. The chain's CDR3 is CASSETGFTYIQYF. For the CDR3, the DNA is TGTGCCAGCAGCGAGACAGGGTTTACATACATTCAGTACTTC.

This clonotype showed up just a few times. This chain connects TRBV20-1 to TRBJ2-7, with a weak D call TRBD2 (6 bases). The CDR3 totals 14 residues. Germline V gene data show CDR1 as DFQATT and CDR2 as SNEGSKA (reference sequence). The V end lost 3 bases, the J end lost 5 bases, and 17 bases lay between the germline ends. The DNA for the CDR3 is TGCAGTGCTAGGTCACGGGAGTCTAACGACGAGCAGTACTTC. Its translation: CSARSRESNDEQYF.

V is TRBV10-1 and J is TRBJ1-1, with D uncertain. The germline V gene encodes CDR1 WNHNN and CDR2 SYGVQD (reference sequence). Trimming left V 0 bases short and J 6 bases short, with 5 bases between. This CDR3 spans 12 amino acids. The CDR3 sequence: CASSESTSEAFF. CDR3 nucleotides: TGCGCCAGCAGTGAGTCCACTTCTGAAGCTTTCTTT.

This clonotype was picked up many times. The V call is TRBV20-1, the J call TRBJ2-3; 12 nucleotides line up with TRBD2. This CDR3 comprises 16 residues. V lost 3 bases to trimming and J lost 6 bases; unmatched junction nucleotides: 10. Germline V lookup: CDR1 DFQATT, CDR2 SNEGSKA (reference sequence). Here the CDR3 reads CSASSASGRASDTQYF. In DNA form, the CDR3 reads TGCAGTGCTAGTTCGGCTAGCGGGAGGGCAAGTGATACGCAGTATTTT.

This clonotype was seen many times. The chain is built from TRBV6-2 or TRBV6-3 and TRBJ2-5, with 11 bases fitting TRBD2. The V and J ends lost 2 bases and 1 base, in that order; junction bases with no gene match: 3. This CDR3 spans 16 amino acids. The germline V gene encodes CDR1 MNHEY and CDR2 SVGEGT. The CDR3 DNA reads as TGTGCCAGCAGTTACCTGGGACTAGCGGTCCAAGAGACCCAGTACTTC. Encoded protein: CASSYLGLAVQETQYF.

This clonotype was observed many times. V usage is TRBV5-1 and J usage is TRBJ2-3; TRBD2 matches at 10 bases. Germline V gives CDR1 SGHRS, CDR2 YFSETQ. J lost 0 bases, V lost 4 bases, and 11 bases had no gene match. The length of the CDR3 is 18 residues. CDR3 in amino acids: CASSRKAGGESSTDTQYF. The CDR3 nucleotides read TGCGCCAGCAGCAGGAAAGCGGGAGGGGAATCTAGCACAGATACGCAGTATTTT.

At least ten counts were recorded for this clonotype. The chain uses TRBV9 and TRBJ2-3, with 14 bases that match TRBD2. The germline V gene has CDR1 SGDLS and CDR2 YYNGEE. V was pared by 3 bases and J by 0 bases, with 9 bases of the junction left unmatched. The CDR3 spans 19 residues. The CDR3: CASSARLAGGGPSTDTQYF. CDR3 in DNA: TGTGCCAGCAGCGCCCGACTAGCGGGAGGGGGCCCTAGCACAGATACGCAGTATTTT.

This clonotype was seen only a few times. The V and J genes are TRBV9 and TRBJ2-1, with no clear D. The germline V and J ends were trimmed by 4 bases and 8 bases, with 22 bases remaining between them. Germline CDR1 is SGDLS and CDR2 is YYNGEE. The CDR3 has 16 amino acids. As DNA, the CDR3 is TGTGCCAGCAGCCCCATCTTGGGCCACTCGGTGCATGAGCAGTTCTTC. Amino acids: CASSPILGHSVHEQFF.

The table lists this clonotype with many counts. The chain uses TRBV5-1 and TRBJ2-7; 9 bases fit TRBD2. This CDR3 has 17 residues. The junction had 9 bases not matched to a gene; V was cut back by 0 bases and J by 2 bases. Germline assignment: CDR1 SGHRS and CDR2 YFSETQ. This CDR3 is CASSLAEEGGRAYEQYF. DNA of the CDR3: TGCGCCAGCAGCTTGGCCGAAGAGGGCGGGAGGGCCTACGAGCAGTACTTC.

Only a few counts were recorded for this clonotype. J is TRBJ1-6 and V is TRBV5-5; D gene unclear. Germline CDR1 reads SGHKS; CDR2 reads YYEKEE (reference sequence). The CDR3 covers 15 residues. Trimming left V 3 bases short and J 7 bases short, with 14 bases between. The CDR3, as DNA: TGTGCCAGCAGCTCAACGGTCCTTGGGAATTCACCCCTCCACTTT. Its translation is CASSSTVLGNSPLHF.

This clonotype was detected ten times or more. V usage is TRBV28 and J usage is TRBJ2-1, with D hard to call. The CDR3 runs to 15 residues. V lost 2 bases to trimming and J lost 10 bases, with 18 bases between them. Germline values: CDR1 MDHEN, CDR2 SYDVKM. The CDR3 sequence: CASSLTGQGQWEQFF. As DNA, the CDR3 is TGTGCCAGCAGTTTAACTGGTCAAGGGCAATGGGAGCAGTTCTTC.

In this sample, this clonotype turned up many times. V and J are TRBV5-1 and TRBJ2-7, with TRBD1 identical over 9 bases. Germline-derived CDR1 and CDR2 are SGHRS and YFSETQ. After removal of 4 bases from V and 7 bases from J, the junction contained 6 bases not matched to a gene. The CDR3 runs 13 residues. CDR3 DNA: TGCGCCAGCAGCGTGGACAGGGGAGGAGAGCAGTACTTC. As protein: CASSVDRGGEQYF.

This clonotype showed up many times. This chain connects TRBV11-2 to TRBJ2-2; D is undetermined. Between the trimmed V and J ends, which lost 5 bases and 0 bases, there was a span of 7 bases. The CDR3 consists of 14 residues. CDR1 SGHAT and CDR2 FQNNGV come from the germline V gene. The CDR3 bases are TGTGCCAGCAGCCCACACCCGAACACCGGGGAGCTGTTTTTT. This gives the protein CASSPHPNTGELFF. Combining the CDR3 with reference TRBV11-2 and TRBJ2-2 gives the whole variable domain EAGVAQSPRYKIIEKRQSVAFWCNPISGHATLYWYQQILGQGPKLLIQFQNNGVVDDSQLPKDRFSAERLKGVDSTLKIQPAKLEDSAVYLCASSPHPNTGELFFGEGSRLTVL.